These 2 T cell receptor beta chains were sequenced from one sample in a study of Tregs in tolerant kidney transplant recipients. Sequencing was performed with immunoSEQ multiplex PCR; in TCRdb, only in-frame clones are kept and a portion is missing. This table holds tens of thousands of clones, roughly 88% found once. The input for sequencing was Tregs from blood, taken before the transplant. The receptors derive from a human donor who received a combined kidney and bone marrow transplant.

This chain connects TRBV5-6 to TRBJ1-1; D is ambiguous. CDR3 size: 14 residues. The V and J ends lost 2 bases and 5 bases respectively, with 13 bases between them. The germline CDR1 and CDR2 sequences are SGHDT and YYEEEE. Written as DNA, the CDR3 is TGTGCCAGCAGCTTTACGAAGGGTGGTACTGAAGCTTTCTTT. It codes for CASSFTKGGTEAFF.

The chain uses TRBV6-1 and TRBJ1-1; D is perhaps TRBD1 (5 bases). This CDR3 has 11 amino acids. Deletions cut 7 bases from V and 8 bases from J, with 11 bases between. CDR1 MNHNS and CDR2 SASEGT come from the germline V gene. In DNA, the CDR3 is TGTGCCAGCAACCCCCCAGGGGAAGCTTTCTTT. This sequence encodes CASNPPGEAFF.